The rows below give T cell receptor beta chains drawn from one sample of a study of blood T cell repertoires in COVID-19. The assay was immunoSEQ multiplex PCR, and TCRdb's table has in-frame clones only and misses some. The sample lists around 130,000 clones, approximately 86% occurring once. Input material: peripheral blood. Receptors were obtained from a woman in her forties or fifties who had recovered from COVID-19. CDR3s include the opening cysteine and the closing phenylalanine or tryptophan. D genes are given only for firm matches. Rows give clone size only sometimes, using once, few, many, or a class for an expanded clone.

size,V,J,D,DNA,CDR3
-,TRBV6-4,TRBJ1-5,-,TGTGCCAGCAGACTACAGGGTTGCGGCAATCAGCCCCAGCATTTT,CASRLQGCGNQPQHF
-,TRBV27,TRBJ2-2,TRBD1,TGTGCCAGCCGCCGGGGACAGGGGAACACCGGGGAGCTGTTTTTT,CASRRGQGNTGELFF
-,TRBV19,TRBJ2-1,-,TGTGCCAGTAGTTTATTGAGGATCTCCTACAATGAGCAGTTCTTC,CASSLLRISYNEQFF
-,TRBV5-5,TRBJ2-1,-,TGTGCCAGCAGCTTGGGAGGACAGTCCTACAATGAGCAGTTCTTC,CASSLGGQSYNEQFF
-,TRBV7-2,TRBJ2-7,TRBD2,TGTGCCAGCAGCTCACGGTTAGTAGCGGGATTAAGGGCCGGCGAGCAGTACTTC,CASSSRLVAGLRAGEQYF
-,TRBV7-9,TRBJ1-1,-,TGTGCCAGCAGCTTTCAGCTTTCTCGGGAAACCAAGAACACTGAAGCTTTCTTT,CASSFQLSRETKNTEAFF
-,TRBV2,TRBJ1-1,-,TGTGCCAGCAGTGACGCGGGACTCCTTGAAGCTTTCTTT,CASSDAGLLEAFF
-,TRBV5-4,TRBJ2-7,TRBD2,TGTGCCAGCAGCTTGGGGGGGGGATACGAGCAGTACTTC,CASSLGGGYEQYF
-,TRBV9,TRBJ1-6,-,TGTGCCAGCAGCGTAGAGGGACTTGATTCACCCCTCCACTTT,CASSVEGLDSPLHF
-,TRBV18,TRBJ2-5,TRBD1,TGTGCCAGCCTTCAGGACAGGCTAGAGACCCAGTACTTC,CASLQDRLETQYF
-,TRBV6-5,TRBJ1-1,TRBD1,TGTGCCAGCAGTTACTCCGACAGGGGCAACACTGAAGCTTTCTTT,CASSYSDRGNTEAFF
-,TRBV5-1,TRBJ1-4,TRBD1,TGCGCCAGCAGCCTACAGGGGACCTCTGAAAAACTGTTTTTT,CASSLQGTSEKLFF
-,TRBV5-4,TRBJ1-1,-,TGTGCCAGCAGCTTCCCAGGGGTCGCCGTGAACACTGAAGCTTTCTTT,CASSFPGVAVNTEAFF
-,TRBV7-2,TRBJ1-3,-,TGTGCCAGCAGCCAACAGGGATACACCATATATTTT,CASSQQGYTIYF
-,TRBV7-7,TRBJ2-7,TRBD1,TGTGCCAGCAGCCCCACAGGGGGATACGAGCAGTACTTC,CASSPTGGYEQYF
-,TRBV7-2,TRBJ2-1,-,TGTGCCAGCAGCTTAAGGGGGTTGCGGGATGAGCAGTTCTTC,CASSLRGLRDEQFF
-,TRBV27,TRBJ2-2,TRBD2,TGTGCCAGCAGTTTTGGGACTAGAAGGGCCGGGGAGCTGTTTTTT,CASSFGTRRAGELFF
-,TRBV19,TRBJ2-7,TRBD2,TGTGCCAGTAGTATTTCGCGGGGGGGCTCCTACGAGCAGTACTTC,CASSISRGGSYEQYF
-,TRBV30,TRBJ1-5,TRBD1,TGTGCCTGGAGGGGACAGGGGGCTGTTCAGCCCCAGCATTTT,CAWRGQGAVQPQHF
once,TRBV5-1,TRBJ2-7,TRBD1,TGCGCCAGCAGCTTTGCCAGGGGGCACTACGAGCAGTACTTC,CASSFARGHYEQYF
once,TRBV6-2/TRBV6-3,TRBJ2-7,TRBD2,TGTGCCAGCAGTTACATTCGGAGCGGGAGCGAGCAGTACTTC,CASSYIRSGSEQYF
-,TRBV18,TRBJ1-1,TRBD1,TGTGCCAGCTCACCACGTCTCCGGGACAGGGAACCGAACACTGAAGCTTTCTTT,CASSPRLRDREPNTEAFF
-,TRBV7-2,TRBJ1-6,TRBD1,TGTGCCAGCAGCTCCCTCCCGACAGGGGATAATTCACCCCTCCACTTT,CASSSLPTGDNSPLHF
once,TRBV4-1,TRBJ1-2,-,TGCGCCAGCAGCCAAGGAGAGGCCAGAGACTATGGCTACACCTTC,CASSQGEARDYGYTF
few,TRBV5-4,TRBJ2-7,TRBD1,TGTGCCAGCAGATTGGGTACAGGGGGCGGAAACGAGCAGTACTTC,CASRLGTGGGNEQYF
once,TRBV5-1,TRBJ1-1,TRBD1,TGCGCCAGCAGTCGAGACAGGGGGAACACTGAAGCTTTCTTT,CASSRDRGNTEAFF
-,TRBV19,TRBJ1-5,TRBD1,TGTGCCAGCGCCTATGACAGGGGTGGAAATCAGCCCCAGCATTTT,CASAYDRGGNQPQHF
-,TRBV12-5,TRBJ2-1,TRBD2,TGTGCTAGTGGAATAGCGGGCACGCCCGGGGATGAGCAGTTCTTC,CASGIAGTPGDEQFF
-,TRBV7-3,TRBJ2-7,-,TGTGCCAGCAGCTATGAGTGGACAGTATCTGCAGCCGAGCAGTACTTC,CASSYEWTVSAAEQYF
-,TRBV19,TRBJ1-5,TRBD1,TGTGCCAGTAGTATATGGGGACAGGGGGCCAATCAGCCCCAGCATTTT,CASSIWGQGANQPQHF
-,TRBV30,TRBJ2-1,TRBD2,TGTGCCTGGAGTGGAAAGGCGGGGGATGAGCAGTTCTTC,CAWSGKAGDEQFF
-,TRBV6-2/TRBV6-3,TRBJ2-7,TRBD2,TGTGCCAGCAGTTACGGGGAGGGGACTACCTACGAGCAGTACTTC,CASSYGEGTTYEQYF
-,TRBV5-6,TRBJ2-4,TRBD1,TGTGCCAGCAGCCTAGGACAGGGAATTGTGGACTTC,CASSLGQGIVDF
-,TRBV6-5,TRBJ2-5,-,TGTGCCAGCATCCGGACGGGGGGCCGAGAGACCCAGTACTTC,CASIRTGGRETQYF
-,TRBV27,TRBJ2-1,TRBD2,TGTGCCAGCAGGTCTCCAGGGACTAGCGGGAGCAATGAGCAGTTCTTC,CASRSPGTSGSNEQFF
-,TRBV11-2,TRBJ1-1,-,TGTGCCAGCAGCCTCGCTGGGGGAGGGAACACTGAAGCTTTCTTT,CASSLAGGGNTEAFF
-,TRBV10-3,TRBJ1-6,-,TGTGCCATCAGCATCGACAGACCCTATAATTCACCCCTCCACTTT,CAISIDRPYNSPLHF